The T cell receptor (beta chain) described here comes from a study of beta chain features in type 1 diabetes. J lost 6 bases, V lost 7 bases, and 8 bases had no gene match. CDR1 and CDR2 from the germline V gene are SQVTM and ANQGSEA. The length of the CDR3 is 14 residues. A word on this clone: Antigen specificity is unknown.

The investigators reverse transcribed all of the isolated RNA, so they sequenced expressed TCRB transcripts. Assay: immunoSEQ multiplex PCR; the TCRdb copy retains only in-frame clones and omits some. The sample holds some 200,000 clones, 16% seen once. Study findings and constraints: Moderate but significant shortening of TCRB CDR3s was recorded in all four CD4+ subsets from Type 1 diabetes patients.

The chain recombines TRBV29-1 with TRBJ1-4, with 10 nucleotides matching TRBD1. The sequence came from a young man with type 1 diabetes. Sequences were obtained from naive CD4+ T cells from blood. The CDR3 here is CSAQRDRGYEKLFF. The CDR3 DNA reads TGCAGCGCCCAACGGGACAGGGGTTATGAAAAACTGTTTTTT.